This T cell receptor (beta chain) was sequenced for a study of shared clonotypes between healthy human individuals. Using immunoSEQ multiplex PCR, the repertoire was profiled, and TCRdb retains in-frame clones only, with some absent. This table holds roughly 1,800,000 clones, roughly 94% found once. Trimming stripped 1 base from V and 6 bases from J, with 13 bases between. The CDR3 has 16 amino acids. From germline, CDR1 is SEHNR and CDR2 FQNEAQ (reference sequence). CD45RO-negative, CCR7-positively selected cells formed the naive CD8 fraction, excluding terminally differentiated effector memory CD45RA+ cells.

This clonotype was sampled from a man between 18 and 29 years old in good health. This chain uses TRBV7-9 with TRBJ1-6; D not certain. Sequencing was performed on naive CD8+ T cells sorted from blood. In DNA, the CDR3 is TGTGCCAGCAGCTTAGGGGCCGGGCTGATTAATTCACCCCTCCACTTT. It is translated as CASSLGAGLINSPLHF.